A single TCR beta chain is shown here with its context. Antigen unknown. The PCR contained 60 Vbeta and 13 Jbeta primers. Sequenced by immunoSEQ multiplex PCR; TCRdb stores in-frame clones only, minus some. The table has 150,000 to 200,000 clones, 79% seen once. Healthy individuals who donated bone marrow served as the donors. At the time of sampling, donors were nominally healthy, though unrecorded immune exposures were likely. The germline V gene encodes CDR1 SGHVS and CDR2 FQNEAQ. J lost 10 bases, V lost 1 base, and 9 bases had no gene match. This CDR3 comprises 16 residues. This entry comes from a study of cytomegalovirus exposure and HLA in healthy donors. Study-level findings and limits: The study flagged some 170 TCR beta chains as cytomegalovirus-associated. It has been reported that TCR beta sequences accurately predicted the HLA-A and HLA-B alleles of most subjects.

Sequenced input: PBMCs. This clonotype was sampled from a woman in her 30s in good health and CMV-seropositive. The rearrangement joins TRBV7-8 to TRBJ2-1; TRBD2 agrees at 11 bases. Here the CDR3 reads CASSLVVAGGIDEQFF. DNA for the CDR3: TGTGCCAGCAGCTTAGTAGTAGCGGGAGGGATTGACGAGCAGTTCTTC.